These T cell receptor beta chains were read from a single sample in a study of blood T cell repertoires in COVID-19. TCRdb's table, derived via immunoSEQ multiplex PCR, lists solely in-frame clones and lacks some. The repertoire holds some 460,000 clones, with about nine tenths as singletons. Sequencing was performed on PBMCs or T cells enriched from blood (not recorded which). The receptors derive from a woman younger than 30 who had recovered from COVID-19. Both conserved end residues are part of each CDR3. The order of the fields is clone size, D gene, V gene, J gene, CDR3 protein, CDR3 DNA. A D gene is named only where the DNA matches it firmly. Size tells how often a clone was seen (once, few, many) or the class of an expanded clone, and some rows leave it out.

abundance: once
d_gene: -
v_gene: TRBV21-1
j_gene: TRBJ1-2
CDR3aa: CASSKVGQTAANYGYTF
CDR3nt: TGTGCCAGCAGCAAAGTGGGACAGACAGCAGCTAACTATGGCTACACCTTC

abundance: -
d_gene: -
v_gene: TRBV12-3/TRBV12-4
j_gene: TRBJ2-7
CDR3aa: CASSHGQSYEQYF
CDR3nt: TGTGCCAGCAGCCACGGACAGTCCTACGAGCAGTACTTC

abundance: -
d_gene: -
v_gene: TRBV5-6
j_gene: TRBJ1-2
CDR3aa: CASSPGGPGGYGYTF
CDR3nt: TGTGCCAGCAGCCCGGGAGGGCCCGGCGGCTATGGCTACACCTTC

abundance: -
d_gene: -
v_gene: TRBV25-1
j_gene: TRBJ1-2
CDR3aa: CASSSQDIGKGNYGYTF
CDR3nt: TGTGCCAGCAGTTCCCAGGACATAGGGAAGGGGAACTATGGCTACACCTTC

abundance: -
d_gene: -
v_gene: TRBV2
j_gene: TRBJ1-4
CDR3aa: CASSEDRNEKLFF
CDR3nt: TGTGCCAGCAGTGAAGACAGGAATGAAAAACTGTTTTTT

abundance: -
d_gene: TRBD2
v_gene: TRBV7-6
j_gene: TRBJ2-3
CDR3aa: CASSFAGGDTQYF
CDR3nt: TGTGCCAGCAGCTTTGCGGGGGGGGATACGCAGTATTTT

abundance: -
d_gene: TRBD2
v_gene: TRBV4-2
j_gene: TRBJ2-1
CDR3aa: CASSPGLAGGRSSYNEQFF
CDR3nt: TGTGCCAGCAGCCCGGGACTAGCGGGGGGGAGGAGCTCCTACAATGAGCAGTTCTTC

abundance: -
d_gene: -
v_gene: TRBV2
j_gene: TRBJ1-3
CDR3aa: CASSSTGTINTIYF
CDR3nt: TGTGCCAGCAGCAGCACGGGTACCATAAACACCATATATTTT

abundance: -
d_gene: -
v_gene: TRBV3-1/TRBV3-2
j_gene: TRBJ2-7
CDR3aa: CASSRETGVSYEQYF
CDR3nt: TGTGCCAGCAGCCGAGAGACAGGCGTCTCCTACGAGCAGTACTTC

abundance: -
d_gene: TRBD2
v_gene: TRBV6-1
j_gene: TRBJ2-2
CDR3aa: CASSETLYAGGNTGELFF
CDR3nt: TGTGCCAGCAGTGAAACGTTGTATGCGGGGGGAAACACCGGGGAGCTGTTTTTT

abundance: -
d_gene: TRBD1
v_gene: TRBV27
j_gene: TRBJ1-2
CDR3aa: CASSTGGRYGYTF
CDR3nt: TGTGCCAGTTCGACAGGGGGCAGGTATGGCTACACCTTC

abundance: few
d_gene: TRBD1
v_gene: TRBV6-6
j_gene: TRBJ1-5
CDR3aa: CASSWGQGQSNQPQHF
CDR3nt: TGTGCCAGCAGTTGGGGACAGGGACAAAGCAATCAGCCCCAGCATTTT

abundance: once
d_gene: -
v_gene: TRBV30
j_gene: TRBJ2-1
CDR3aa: CAWSVPGSLEYNEQFF
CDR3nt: TGTGCCTGGAGTGTACCCGGTAGCCTAGAATACAATGAGCAGTTCTTC

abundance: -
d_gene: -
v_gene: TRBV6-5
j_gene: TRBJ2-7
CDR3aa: CASSFHRVGEQYF
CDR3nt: TGTGCCAGCAGTTTTCACAGGGTAGGCGAGCAGTACTTC

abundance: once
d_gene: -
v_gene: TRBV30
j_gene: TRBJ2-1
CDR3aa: CAIRTAGGNEQFF
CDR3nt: TGTGCCATAAGGACCGCCGGGGGCAATGAGCAGTTCTTC

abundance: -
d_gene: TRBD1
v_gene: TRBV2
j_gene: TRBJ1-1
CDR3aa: CASVPGQGDTEAFF
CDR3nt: TGTGCCAGTGTACCGGGACAGGGGGATACTGAAGCTTTCTTT

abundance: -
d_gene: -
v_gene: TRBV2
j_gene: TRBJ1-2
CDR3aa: CASSDSRLSADYYGYTF
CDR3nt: TGTGCCAGCAGTGATAGCCGGTTATCGGCAGATTATTATGGCTACACCTTC

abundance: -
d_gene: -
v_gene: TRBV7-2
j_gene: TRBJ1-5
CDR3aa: CASSLVDQPQHF
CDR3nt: TGTGCCAGCAGCTTAGTCGATCAGCCCCAGCATTTT

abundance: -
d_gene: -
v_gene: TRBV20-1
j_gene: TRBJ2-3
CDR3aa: CSALRDTQYF
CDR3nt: TGCAGTGCCCTGAGGGATACGCAGTATTTT

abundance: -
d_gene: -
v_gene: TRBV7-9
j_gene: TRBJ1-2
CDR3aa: CASSPGYGYTF
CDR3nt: TGTGCCAGCAGCCCGGGCTATGGCTACACCTTC

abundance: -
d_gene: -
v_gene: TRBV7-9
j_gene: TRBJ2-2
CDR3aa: CASSSGTLNTGELFF
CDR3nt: TGTGCCAGCAGTTCCGGGACACTGAACACCGGGGAGCTGTTTTTT

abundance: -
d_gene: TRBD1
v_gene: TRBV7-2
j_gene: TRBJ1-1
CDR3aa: CASSLTRTGDGTEAFF
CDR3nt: TGTGCCAGCAGCCTGACTCGGACAGGGGACGGCACTGAAGCTTTCTTT

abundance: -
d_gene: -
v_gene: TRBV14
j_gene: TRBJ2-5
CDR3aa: CASSPQVVLQETQYF
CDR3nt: TGTGCCAGCAGCCCCCAAGTGGTACTCCAAGAGACCCAGTACTTC

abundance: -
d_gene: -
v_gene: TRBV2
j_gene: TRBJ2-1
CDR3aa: CASSEVSLEPEQFF
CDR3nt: TGTGCCAGCAGTGAAGTCTCGTTAGAGCCTGAGCAGTTCTTC

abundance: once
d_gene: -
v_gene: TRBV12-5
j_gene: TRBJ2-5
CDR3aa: CASGLGTTFQETQYF
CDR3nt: TGTGCTAGTGGTTTGGGGACTACGTTCCAAGAGACCCAGTACTTC

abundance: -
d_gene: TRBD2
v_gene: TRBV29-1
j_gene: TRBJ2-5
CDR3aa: CSVGGLAVQETQYF
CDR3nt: TGCAGCGTGGGGGGACTAGCGGTCCAAGAGACCCAGTACTTC

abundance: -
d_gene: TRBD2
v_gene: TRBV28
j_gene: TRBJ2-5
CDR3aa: CASSLSSGSGGETQYF
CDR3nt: TGTGCCAGCAGTTTAAGCAGCGGTTCGGGAGGGGAGACCCAGTACTTC

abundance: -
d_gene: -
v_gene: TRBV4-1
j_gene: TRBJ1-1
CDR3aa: CASSQDFGLMNTEAFF
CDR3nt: TGCGCCAGCAGCCAAGATTTCGGTCTAATGAACACTGAAGCTTTCTTT

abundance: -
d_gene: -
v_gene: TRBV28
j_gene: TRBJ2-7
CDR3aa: CASSRGLKVPYEQYF
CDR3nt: TGTGCCAGCAGCCGAGGCCTAAAAGTCCCCTACGAGCAGTACTTC

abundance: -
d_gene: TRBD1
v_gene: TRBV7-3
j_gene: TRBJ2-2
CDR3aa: CASSPDREISVTGELFF
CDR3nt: TGTGCCAGCAGCCCAGACAGGGAAATCTCTGTCACCGGGGAGCTGTTTTTT

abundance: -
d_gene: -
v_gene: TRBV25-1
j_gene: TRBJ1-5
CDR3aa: CASSENADGQPQHF
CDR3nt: TGTGCCAGCAGTGAAAATGCGGATGGGCAGCCCCAGCATTTT

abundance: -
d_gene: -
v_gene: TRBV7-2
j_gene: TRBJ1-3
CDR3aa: CASSTRASGNTIYF
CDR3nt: TGTGCCAGCAGCACCAGGGCATCGGGAAACACCATATATTTT

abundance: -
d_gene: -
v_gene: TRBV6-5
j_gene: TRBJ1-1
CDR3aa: CASSYSSPSDTEAFF
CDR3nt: TGTGCCAGCAGTTACTCGTCTCCGTCGGACACTGAAGCTTTCTTT

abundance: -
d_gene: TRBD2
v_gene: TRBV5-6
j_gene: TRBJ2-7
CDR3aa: CASSFIGGNYEQYF
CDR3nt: TGTGCCAGCAGCTTTATCGGGGGGAACTACGAGCAGTACTTC

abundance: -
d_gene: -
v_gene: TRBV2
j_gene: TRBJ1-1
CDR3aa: CASSEVEQGNTEAFF
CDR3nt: TGTGCCAGCAGTGAAGTAGAGCAGGGTAACACTGAAGCTTTCTTT

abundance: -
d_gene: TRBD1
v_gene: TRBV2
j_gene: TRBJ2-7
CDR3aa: CASRAAGGTGDSYEQYF
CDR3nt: TGTGCCAGCAGAGCTGCCGGCGGGACAGGTGATTCCTACGAGCAGTACTTC

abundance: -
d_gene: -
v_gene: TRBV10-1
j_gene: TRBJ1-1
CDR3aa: CASSGTVGITEAFF
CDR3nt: TGCGCCAGCAGTGGGACAGTCGGTATCACTGAAGCTTTCTTT

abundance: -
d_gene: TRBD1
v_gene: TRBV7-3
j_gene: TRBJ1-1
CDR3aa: CASSRQGSTEAFF
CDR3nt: TGTGCCAGCAGCCGACAGGGAAGCACTGAAGCTTTCTTT

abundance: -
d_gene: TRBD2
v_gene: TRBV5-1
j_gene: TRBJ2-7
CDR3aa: CASSSQRGDSYEQYF
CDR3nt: TGCGCCAGCAGCTCCCAGCGGGGGGACTCCTACGAGCAGTACTTC

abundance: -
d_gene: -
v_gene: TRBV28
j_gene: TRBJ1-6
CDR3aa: CASTPVPGVGSPLHF
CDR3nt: TGTGCCAGCACCCCGGTGCCGGGGGTGGGTTCACCCCTCCACTTT

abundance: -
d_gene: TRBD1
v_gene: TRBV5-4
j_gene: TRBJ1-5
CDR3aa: CASSQQEGQRNQPQHF
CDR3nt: TGTGCCAGCAGCCAACAGGAGGGACAGAGAAATCAGCCCCAGCATTTT

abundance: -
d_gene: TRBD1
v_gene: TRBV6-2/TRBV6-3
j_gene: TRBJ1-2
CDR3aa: CASSPRGRVIEDGYTF
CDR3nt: TGTGCCAGCAGTCCGAGGGGGCGCGTAATCGAGGATGGCTACACCTTC

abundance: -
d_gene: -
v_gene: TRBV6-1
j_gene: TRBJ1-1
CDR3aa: CASSEAPRSIGPNTEAFF
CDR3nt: TGTGCCAGCAGTGAAGCCCCTAGGAGTATTGGCCCTAACACTGAAGCTTTCTTT

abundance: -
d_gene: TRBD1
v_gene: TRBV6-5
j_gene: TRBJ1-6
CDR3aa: CASSLTGENSPLHF
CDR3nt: TGTGCCAGCAGCCTGACAGGGGAGAATTCACCCCTCCACTTT

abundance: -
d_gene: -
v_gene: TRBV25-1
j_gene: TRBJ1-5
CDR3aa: CASSEEGLGGNQPQHF
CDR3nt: TGTGCCAGCAGTGAAGAAGGTCTAGGGGGCAATCAGCCCCAGCATTTT

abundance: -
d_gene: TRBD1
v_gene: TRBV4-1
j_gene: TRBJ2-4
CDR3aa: CASSPVGQGATKNIQYF
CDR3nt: TGCGCCAGCAGCCCCGTTGGACAGGGGGCTACCAAAAACATTCAGTACTTC

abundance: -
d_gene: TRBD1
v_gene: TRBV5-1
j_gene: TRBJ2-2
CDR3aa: CASGDRVNTGELFF
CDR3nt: TGCGCCAGCGGGGACAGGGTGAATACCGGGGAGCTGTTTTTT

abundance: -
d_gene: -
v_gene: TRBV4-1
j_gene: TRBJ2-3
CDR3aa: CASSLLGGSTDTQYF
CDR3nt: TGCGCCAGCAGCTTACTGGGAGGAAGCACAGATACGCAGTATTTT

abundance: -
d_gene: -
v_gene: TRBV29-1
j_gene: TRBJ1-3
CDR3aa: CSVGEVGRGNTIYF
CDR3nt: TGCAGCGTTGGAGAAGTCGGTCGTGGAAACACCATATATTTT

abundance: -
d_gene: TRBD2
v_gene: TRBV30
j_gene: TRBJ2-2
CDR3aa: CAWSSGGATGELFF
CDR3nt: TGTGCCTGGTCCAGCGGGGGGGCCACCGGGGAGCTGTTTTTT

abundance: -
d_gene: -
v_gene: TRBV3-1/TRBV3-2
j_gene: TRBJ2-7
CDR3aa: CASSQDPLASSEQYF
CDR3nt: TGTGCCAGCAGCCAAGATCCCCTAGCTTCAAGCGAGCAGTACTTC

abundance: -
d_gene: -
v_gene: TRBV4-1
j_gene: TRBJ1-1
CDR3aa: CASSQEDSMNTEAFF
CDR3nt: TGCGCCAGCAGCCAAGAAGACAGTATGAACACTGAAGCTTTCTTT